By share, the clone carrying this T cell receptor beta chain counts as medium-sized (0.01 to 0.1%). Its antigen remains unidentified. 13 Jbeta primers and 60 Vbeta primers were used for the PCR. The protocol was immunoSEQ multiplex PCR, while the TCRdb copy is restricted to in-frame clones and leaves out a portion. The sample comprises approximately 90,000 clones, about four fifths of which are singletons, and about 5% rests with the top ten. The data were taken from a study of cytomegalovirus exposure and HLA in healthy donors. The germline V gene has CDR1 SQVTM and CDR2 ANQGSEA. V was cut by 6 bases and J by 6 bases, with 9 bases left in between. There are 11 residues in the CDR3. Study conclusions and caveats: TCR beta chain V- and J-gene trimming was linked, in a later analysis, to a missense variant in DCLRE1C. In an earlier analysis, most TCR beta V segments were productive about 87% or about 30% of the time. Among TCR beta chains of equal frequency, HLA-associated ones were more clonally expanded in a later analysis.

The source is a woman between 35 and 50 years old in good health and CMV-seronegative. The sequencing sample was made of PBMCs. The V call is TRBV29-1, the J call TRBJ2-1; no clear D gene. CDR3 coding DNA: TGCAGCGTCACCCACTTCAATGAGCAGTTCTTC. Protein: CSVTHFNEQFF.